This T cell receptor beta chain was documented in a study of radiation and T cells in renal cell carcinoma. As for the study in general: Nephrectomy followed 15 Gy stereotactic body radiation by 4 weeks.

The CDR3 length is 19 residues. V lost 0 bases, J lost 1 base, and 14 bases stayed unmatched. Germline V gene sequence: CDR1 SGHTA, CDR2 FQGNSA. The time point was: blood 2 weeks post-SBRT. Sample treatment: 15 Gy SBRT to primary tumor, nephrectomy 4 weeks later. Blood was sampled at baseline, 2 weeks and 4 weeks after SBRT. Points from the study as a whole: Pretreatment tumor biopsies were lacking, so baseline clonotypes are unknown.

Details on this clone: Its antigen is undetermined.

The protocol was immunoSEQ multiplex PCR, while the TCRdb copy is restricted to in-frame clones and leaves out a portion. The data contain over 55,000 clones, around 80% of them singletons. This chain uses TRBV7-2 with TRBJ2-5; 7 bases align to TRBD1. Here the sequenced sample was blood, taken from a patient whose treatment included radiotherapy and nephrectomy. This sequence originates from a man in his 60s with renal cell carcinoma. The CDR3 spells CASSLAPLHRGRPQETQYF. The CDR3 DNA sequence: TGTGCCAGCAGCTTAGCACCCCTCCACAGGGGACGCCCCCAAGAGACCCAGTACTTC. The full variable domain, rest sourced from reference TRBV7-2 and TRBJ2-5, is GAGVSQSPSNKVTEKGKDVELRCDPISGHTALYWYRQSLGQGLEFLIYFQGNSAPDKSGLPSDRFSAERTGGSVSTLTIQRTQQEDSAVYLCASSLAPLHRGRPQETQYFGPGTRLLVL.